This T cell receptor beta chain was obtained from a study of blood T cell repertoires in COVID-19. Study overall: Some COVID-19 samples were acute and others convalescent; all came from the United States, Italy and Spain. Sample material is recorded as cDNA or gDNA derived from T cells, B-cell-depleted T cells, or PBMCs.

In the original processing: Amplification of reference gene primers provided the estimated nucleated cell counts. Measured with immunoSEQ multiplex PCR; TCRdb has only the in-frame clones, and not every one. V and J calls and clone size come straight from that table; D and trimming were deduced from the DNA. The sample includes approximately 75,000 clones, 75% to 95% of them seen just once. Trimming removed 1 base from V and 1 base from J, with 4 bases in between. The V gene's germline CDR1 is LGHNT and CDR2 FRNRAP. The CDR3 runs to 13 residues. Sequenced input: peripheral blood. The genes are TRBV12-5 and TRBJ2-5; D is uncertain. This receptor was taken from a human donor in a cohort sampled during active COVID-19. The CDR3 is CASGLGSQETQYF. The CDR3 DNA sequence: TGTGCTAGTGGTTTGGGTAGCCAAGAGACCCAGTACTTC.